This T cell receptor beta chain emerged from a study of blood T cell repertoires in COVID-19. For the study at large: Researchers got acute and convalescent COVID-19 samples from the United States, Italy and Spain. T cells, B-cell-depleted T cells, or PBMCs provided the cDNA or gDNA that served as material.

In the study's own analysis: Counts of nucleated cells, estimated from reference gene primer amplification, were obtained. The data were produced by immunoSEQ multiplex PCR, yet TCRdb's version contains in-frame clones alone and is incomplete. V and J calls and clone size follow that table, whereas D and trimming were derived from the DNA. The profile shows about 230,000 clones, 70% to 90% of them singletons. This CDR3 is 15 amino acids long. Germline CDR1 MNHEY, CDR2 SVGAGI. With 8 bases removed from V and 0 bases from J, the gap between germline ends came to 13 bases. The origin of this receptor is a woman younger than 35 who had recovered from COVID-19. This chain uses TRBV6-5 with TRBJ2-2; a weak D match, TRBD1 (6 bases). The sequenced sample was peripheral blood. CDR3 coding DNA: TGTGCCAGCTACGGACAGCCTCCGAACACCGGGGAGCTGTTTTTT. This sequence encodes CASYGQPPNTGELFF.